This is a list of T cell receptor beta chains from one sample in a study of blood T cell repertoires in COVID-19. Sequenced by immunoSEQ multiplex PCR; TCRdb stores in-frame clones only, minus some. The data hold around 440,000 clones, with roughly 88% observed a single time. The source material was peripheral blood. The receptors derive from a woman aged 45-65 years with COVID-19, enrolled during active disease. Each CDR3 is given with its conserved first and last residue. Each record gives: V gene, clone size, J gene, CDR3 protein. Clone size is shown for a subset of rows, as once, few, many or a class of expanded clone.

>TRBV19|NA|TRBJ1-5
CASSIDLETRRQPQHF
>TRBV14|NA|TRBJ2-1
CASSQGLPPGLAGISFNNEQFF
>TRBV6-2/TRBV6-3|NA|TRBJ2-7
CASSYAGSSYEQYF
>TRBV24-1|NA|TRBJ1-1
CATKVSGEAGTEAFF
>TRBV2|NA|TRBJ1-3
CASSRGGNTIYF
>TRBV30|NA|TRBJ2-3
CAWSAGTGGVNTQYF
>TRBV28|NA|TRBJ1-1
CASSSDRDNANTEAFF
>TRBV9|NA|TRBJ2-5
CASSRDSSDAETQYF
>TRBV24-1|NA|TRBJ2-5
CATSASGRGGRETQYF
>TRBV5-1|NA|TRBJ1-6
CASSLVAGGNSPLHF
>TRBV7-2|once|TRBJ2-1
CASSNDRGTYNEQFF
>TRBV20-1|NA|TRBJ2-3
CSASGQGFSTDTQYF
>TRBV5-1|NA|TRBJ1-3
CASSTGSHRLGSGNTIYF
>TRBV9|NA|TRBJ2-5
CASSVGTSGFQETQYF
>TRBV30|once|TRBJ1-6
CACRQGAGSPLHF
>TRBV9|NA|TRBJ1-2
CASSVNGIDGYTF
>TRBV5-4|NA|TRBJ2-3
CASTRRFTDTQYF
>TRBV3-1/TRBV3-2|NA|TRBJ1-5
CASSPQRGGDQPQHF
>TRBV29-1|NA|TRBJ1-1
CSVEDRGQRSNTEAFF
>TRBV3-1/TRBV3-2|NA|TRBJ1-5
CASSQGPGGQPQHF
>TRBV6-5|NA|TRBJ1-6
CASSFQQGAHSPLHF
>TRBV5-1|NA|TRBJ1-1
CASSFTGGTEAFF
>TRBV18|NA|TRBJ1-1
CASSPSSELNTEAFF
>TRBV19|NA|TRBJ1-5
CASSTQGNNQPQHF
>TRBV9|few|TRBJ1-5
CASSVAGDEPQHF
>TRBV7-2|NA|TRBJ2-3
CASSSRLAAGGSTDTQYF
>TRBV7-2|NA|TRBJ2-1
CASSSTSGSSYNEQFF
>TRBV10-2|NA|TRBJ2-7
CASGAYEQYF
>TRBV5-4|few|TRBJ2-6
CASSWPGNVLTF
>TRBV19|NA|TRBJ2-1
CASSIDLYEGTFYNEQFF
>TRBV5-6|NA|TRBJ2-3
CASSLGSGGQYF
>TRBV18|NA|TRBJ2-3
CASSLQQAATDTQYF
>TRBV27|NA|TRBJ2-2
CASSPGQNTGELFF
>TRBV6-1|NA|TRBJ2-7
CASSETGVGEQYF
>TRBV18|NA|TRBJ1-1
CASSLDGGFINTEAFF
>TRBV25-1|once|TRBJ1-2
CASRRPGQGDYGYTF
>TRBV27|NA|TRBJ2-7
CASSSDRGGGYEQYF